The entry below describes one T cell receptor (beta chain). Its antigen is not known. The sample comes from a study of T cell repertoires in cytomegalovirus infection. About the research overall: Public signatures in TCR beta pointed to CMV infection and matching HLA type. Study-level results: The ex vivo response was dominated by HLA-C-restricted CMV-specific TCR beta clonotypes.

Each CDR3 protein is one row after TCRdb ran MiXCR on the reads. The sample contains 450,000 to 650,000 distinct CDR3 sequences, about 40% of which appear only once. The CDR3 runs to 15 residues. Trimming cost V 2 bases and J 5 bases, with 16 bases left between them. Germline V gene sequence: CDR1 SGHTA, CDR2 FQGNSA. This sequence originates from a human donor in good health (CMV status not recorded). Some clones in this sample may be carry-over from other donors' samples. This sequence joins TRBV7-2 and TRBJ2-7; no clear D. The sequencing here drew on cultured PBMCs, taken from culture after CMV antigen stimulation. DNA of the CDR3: TGTGCCAGCAGCTTATTTGGCAGCCACTACGACGAGCAGTACTTC. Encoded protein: CASSLFGSHYDEQYF.